The entry below describes one T cell receptor beta chain. Hyperthyroidism is called stable when no ophthalmopathy develops within 18 months of follow-up. Pregnancy or lactation, uncontrolled infections and other autoimmune diseases were grounds for excluding patients. The data stem from a study of Graves' ophthalmopathy and Graves' hyperthyroidism. V was shortened by 4 bases and J by 7 bases, with 10 bases between the two germline ends. There are 12 residues in the CDR3. Germline loops: CDR1 MNHEY, CDR2 SVGAGI. TCR beta CDR3 regions were amplified from RNA transcripts. After a first-round RT-PCR with HTBI primers, a second-round multiplex PCR was run. TCRdb redid the calling of the multiplex PCR reads with MiXCR, one entry per CDR3 protein. The table includes more than 300,000 distinct CDR3 sequences, about 18% detected once.

The sequenced sample consisted of peripheral blood. The sequence came from an adult woman with stable Graves' hyperthyroidism. The chain is built from TRBV6-5 and TRBJ1-1; no clear D. The CDR3 DNA sequence: TGTGCCAGCAGTTCCCTCTCGGGTGAAGCTTTCTTT. This codes for CASSSLSGEAFF.